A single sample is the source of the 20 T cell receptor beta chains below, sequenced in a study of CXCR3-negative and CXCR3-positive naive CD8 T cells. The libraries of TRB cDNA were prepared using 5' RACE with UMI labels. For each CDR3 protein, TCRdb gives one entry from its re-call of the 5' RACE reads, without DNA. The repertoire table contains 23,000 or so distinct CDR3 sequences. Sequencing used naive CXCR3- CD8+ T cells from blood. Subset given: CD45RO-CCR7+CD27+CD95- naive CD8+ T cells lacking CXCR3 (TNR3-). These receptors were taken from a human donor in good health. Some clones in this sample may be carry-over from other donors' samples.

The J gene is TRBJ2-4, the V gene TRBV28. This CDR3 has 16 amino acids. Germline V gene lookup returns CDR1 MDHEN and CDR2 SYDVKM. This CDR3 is CASSLSRGGVRDIQYF.

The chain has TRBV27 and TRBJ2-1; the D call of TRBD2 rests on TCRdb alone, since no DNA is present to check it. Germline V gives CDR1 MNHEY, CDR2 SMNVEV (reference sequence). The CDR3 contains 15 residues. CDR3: CASSLTSGGTGNAFF.

CDR3 protein: CSARELGVDEQFF. The V and J genes are TRBV20-1 and TRBJ2-1; TCRdb names TRBD1, which stays unverified in the absence of DNA. CDR3 length: 13 amino acids. Germline V gene lookup returns CDR1 DFQATT and CDR2 SNEGSKA (reference sequence).

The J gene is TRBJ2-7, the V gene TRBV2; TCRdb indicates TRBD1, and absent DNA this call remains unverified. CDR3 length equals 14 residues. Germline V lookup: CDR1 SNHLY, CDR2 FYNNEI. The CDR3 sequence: CASSELGVVYEQYF. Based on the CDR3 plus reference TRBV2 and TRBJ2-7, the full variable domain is EPEVTQTPSHQVTQMGQEVILRCVPISNHLYFYWYRQILGQKVEFLVSFYNNEISEKSEIFDDQFSVERPDGSNFTLKIRSTKLEDSAMYFCASSELGVVYEQYFGPGTRLTVT.

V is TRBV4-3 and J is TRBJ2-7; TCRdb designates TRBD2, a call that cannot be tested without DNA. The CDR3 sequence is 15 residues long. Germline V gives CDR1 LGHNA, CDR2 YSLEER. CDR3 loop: CASSQERGPSYEQYF.

CDR3 sequence reads: CASSLAPGLHEQYF. The genes are TRBV7-9 and TRBJ2-7. The CDR3 totals 14 residues. Germline values: CDR1 SEHNR, CDR2 FQNEAQ (reference sequence).

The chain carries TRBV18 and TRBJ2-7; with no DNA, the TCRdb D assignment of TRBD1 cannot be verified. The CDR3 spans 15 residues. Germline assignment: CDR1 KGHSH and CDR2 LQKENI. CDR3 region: CASSPPTGSPHEQYF.

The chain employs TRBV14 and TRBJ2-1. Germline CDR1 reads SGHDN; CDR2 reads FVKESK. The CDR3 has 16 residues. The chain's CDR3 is CASSPRHITPYNEQFF.

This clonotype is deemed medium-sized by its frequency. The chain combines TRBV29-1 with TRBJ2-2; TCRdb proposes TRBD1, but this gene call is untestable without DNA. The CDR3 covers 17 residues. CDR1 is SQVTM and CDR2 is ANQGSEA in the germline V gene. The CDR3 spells CSVVLTGFPGTTGELFF.

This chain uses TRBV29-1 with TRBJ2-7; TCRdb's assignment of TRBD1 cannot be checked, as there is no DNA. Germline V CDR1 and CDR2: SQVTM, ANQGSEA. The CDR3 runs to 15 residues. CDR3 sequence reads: CSVEGDRGRRHEQYF.

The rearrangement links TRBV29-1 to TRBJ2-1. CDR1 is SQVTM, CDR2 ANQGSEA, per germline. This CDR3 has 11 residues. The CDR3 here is CSVVQYNEQFF.

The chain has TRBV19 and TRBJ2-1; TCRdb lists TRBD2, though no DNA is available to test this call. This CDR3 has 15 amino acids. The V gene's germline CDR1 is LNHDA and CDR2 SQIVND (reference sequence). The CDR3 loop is CASKAGLSSYNEQFF.

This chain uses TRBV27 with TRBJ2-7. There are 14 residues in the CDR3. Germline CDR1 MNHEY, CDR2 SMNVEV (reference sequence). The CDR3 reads CASSLKAEAYEQYF.

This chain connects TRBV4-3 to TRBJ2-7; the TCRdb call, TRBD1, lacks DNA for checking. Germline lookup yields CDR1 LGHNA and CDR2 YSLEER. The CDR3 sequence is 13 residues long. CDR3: CASSQDQGGEQYF.

CDR3 region: CASSDMAVNYGYTF. The chain recombines TRBV4-3 with TRBJ1-2. CDR1 and CDR2 from the germline V gene are LGHNA and YSLEER. The length of the CDR3 is 14 residues.

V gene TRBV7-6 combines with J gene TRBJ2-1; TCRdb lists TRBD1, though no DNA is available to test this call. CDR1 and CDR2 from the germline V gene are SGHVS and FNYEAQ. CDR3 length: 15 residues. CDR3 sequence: CASSLLGGPRDEQFF.

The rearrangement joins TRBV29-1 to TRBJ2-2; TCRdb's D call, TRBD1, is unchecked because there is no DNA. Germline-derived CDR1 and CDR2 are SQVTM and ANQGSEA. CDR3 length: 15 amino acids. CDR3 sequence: CSVERDITGTGELFF.

CDR3 residues: CSVGGGSAYEQYF. The genes are TRBV29-1 and TRBJ2-7. Germline CDR1 and CDR2: SQVTM and ANQGSEA. CDR3 length: 13 amino acids.

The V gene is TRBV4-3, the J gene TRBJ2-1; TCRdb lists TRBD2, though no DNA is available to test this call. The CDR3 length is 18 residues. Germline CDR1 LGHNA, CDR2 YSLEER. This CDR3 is CASSQGPALGDSYNEQFF.

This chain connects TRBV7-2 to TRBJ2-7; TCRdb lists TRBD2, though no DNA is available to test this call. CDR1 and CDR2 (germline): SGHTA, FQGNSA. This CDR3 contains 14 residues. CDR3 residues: CASSLVGGAYEQYF.